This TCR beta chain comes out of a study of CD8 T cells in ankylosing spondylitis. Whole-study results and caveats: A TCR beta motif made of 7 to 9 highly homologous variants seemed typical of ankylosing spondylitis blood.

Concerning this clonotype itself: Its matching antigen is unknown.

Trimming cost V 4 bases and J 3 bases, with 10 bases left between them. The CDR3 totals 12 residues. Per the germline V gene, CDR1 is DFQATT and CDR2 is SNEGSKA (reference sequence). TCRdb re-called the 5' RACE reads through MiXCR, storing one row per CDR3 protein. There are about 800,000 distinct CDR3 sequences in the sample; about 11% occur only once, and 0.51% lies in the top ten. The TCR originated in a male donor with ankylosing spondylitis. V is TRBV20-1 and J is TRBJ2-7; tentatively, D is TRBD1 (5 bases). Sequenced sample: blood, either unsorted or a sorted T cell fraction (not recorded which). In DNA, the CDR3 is TGCAGTGCTATCTCCGACAGCTACGAGCAGTACTTC. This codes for CSAISDSYEQYF.